This entry concerns a single T cell receptor beta chain. Different DNA sequences within this sample yield the same CDR3. The sample comes from a study of T cells in localized non-small cell lung cancer. Method: immunoSEQ multiplex PCR; TCRdb's copy keeps in-frame clones and lacks some. The table has 20,000 to 25,000 clones, approximately 88% seen once. This CDR3 has 11 amino acids. V gave up 2 bases and J gave up 2 bases, with 0 bases separating them. CDR1 and CDR2 from the germline V gene are ENHRY and SYGVKD. V is TRBV10-3 and J is TRBJ2-5; D unresolved. This sequence was found in a woman aged 35 to 75 with stage III lung adenocarcinoma. The starting material was peripheral blood mononuclear cells, obtained before any cancer treatment. The CDR3 DNA reads as TGTGCCATCAGTGAGCAAGAGACCCAGTACTTC. It encodes CAISEQETQYF.